This entry features one T cell receptor (beta chain) sequence. Its matching antigen is unknown. This sample stems from a study of graft-versus-host responses after intestinal transplantation. About the study: Transplant recipients had multivisceral, liver-intestinal, or isolated intestinal grafts. Study-level results: Recipient-marrow GvH clones were detected, some having first appeared in ileum or blood.

Generated by immunoSEQ multiplex PCR, the TCRdb table keeps only in-frame clones and is missing some. The sample holds approximately 50,000 clones, around 90% seen once. Sequences were derived from PBMCs, sampled 26 days after transplant. The clonotype was recovered from a human patient who received an intestinal transplant, so some T cells may come from the graft donor.

The CDR3 loop is CASSPPGVRTDTQYF. CDR3 coding DNA: TGTGCCAGCTCACCCCCCGGGGTCAGAACAGATACGCAGTATTTT. The gene calls are TRBV18 and TRBJ2-3; perhaps TRBD2 as D (5 bases). The CDR3 covers 15 residues. Germline-derived CDR1 and CDR2 are KGHSH and LQKENI. Trimming stripped 3 bases from V and 3 bases from J, with 13 bases between.